Below are 18 T cell receptor beta chains sequenced from a single sample in a study of blood T cell repertoires in COVID-19. The method was immunoSEQ multiplex PCR; TCRdb's version includes in-frame clones alone and lacks a portion of them. The sample lists 85,000 to 120,000 clones; roughly four fifths were seen once. The sequencing input was peripheral blood. The receptors here all came from a man aged 35-49 years with active or convalescent COVID-19.

This chain connects TRBV3-1 (or the pseudogene TRBV3-2) to TRBJ1-4; no definite D call. The germline V gene encodes CDR1 LGHDT and CDR2 YNNKEL (reference sequence). The length of the CDR3 is 15 residues. V dropped 4 bases and J dropped 3 bases, with 12 bases sitting between them. This chain's CDR3 is CASSPSEGSNEKLFF. The CDR3 DNA is TGTGCCAGCAGCCCCTCGGAGGGTTCTAATGAAAAACTGTTTTTT.

This clone is a singleton in its sample. The chain links TRBV5-6 to TRBJ1-1; perhaps TRBD1 as D (6 bases). Trimming pared 3 bases from V and 8 bases from J, leaving 11 bases between. Germline-derived CDR1 and CDR2 are SGHDT and YYEEEE. This CDR3 comprises 12 residues. CDR3 in amino acids: CASSYGTGEAFF. The CDR3 bases are TGTGCCAGCAGCTACGGAACAGGGGAAGCTTTCTTT.

The sample holds a few counts of this clone. V gene TRBV6-2 or TRBV6-3 combines with J gene TRBJ1-5, with D perhaps matching TRBD1 (6 bases). Trimming removed 5 bases at V and 0 bases at J, with 20 bases between. Germline V lookup: CDR1 MNHEY, CDR2 SVGEGT. CDR3 size: 18 residues. The CDR3 spells CASSIYPTGLYSNQPQHF. CDR3 DNA sequence: TGTGCCAGCAGTATTTACCCCACAGGGCTCTATAGCAATCAGCCCCAGCATTTT.

The chain couples TRBV27 to TRBJ1-1; D perhaps matches TRBD1 (5 bases). The CDR3 has 14 amino acids. Looked up from germline, CDR1 is MNHEY and CDR2 is SMNVEV (reference sequence). V lost 2 bases and J lost 4, with 11 bases in between. The CDR3 protein is CASSLKGQSTEAFF. For the CDR3, the DNA is TGTGCCAGCAGTTTAAAAGGACAAAGCACTGAAGCTTTCTTT.

The chain uses TRBV27 and TRBJ2-3; 14 bases fit TRBD2. CDR3 size: 17 residues. Per the germline V gene, CDR1 is MNHEY and CDR2 is SMNVEV (reference sequence). The V and J ends lost 2 bases and 6 bases, in that order; junction bases with no gene match: 7. This CDR3 reads CASSLRLAGGQSDTQYF. The CDR3 nucleotides are TGTGCCAGCAGTTTAAGACTAGCGGGGGGGCAAAGTGATACGCAGTATTTT.

This clone has a handful of counts. The chain carries TRBV12-3 or TRBV12-4 and TRBJ1-2; D unclear. The V end was cut by 3 bases, the J end by 4 bases, with 6 bases between. This CDR3 contains 12 residues. This CDR3 reads CASSLELYGYTF. In nucleotides, the CDR3 is TGTGCCAGCAGTTTGGAGCTCTATGGCTACACCTTC.

This chain uses TRBV9 with TRBJ1-1; D not resolved. This CDR3 region has 14 residues. V was trimmed by 1 base and J by 0 bases, leaving 7 bases between them. Germline loops: CDR1 SGDLS, CDR2 YYNGEE. CDR3 residues: CASSVTSLNTEAFF. The CDR3 DNA sequence: TGTGCCAGCAGCGTAACATCCCTGAACACTGAAGCTTTCTTT.

Written as DNA, the CDR3 is TGTGCCAGCAGCCTAGGGACTCTTAATGAGCAGTTCTTC. Translation gives CASSLGTLNEQFF. V gene TRBV14 combines with J gene TRBJ2-1, with a tentative D call TRBD2 (6 bases). This CDR3 is 13 amino acids long. Trimming took 4 bases from V and 7 from J, leaving 11 bases between them. Germline lookup yields CDR1 SGHDN and CDR2 FVKESK.

The chain combines TRBV18 with TRBJ1-5, with 8 bases identical to TRBD1. The CDR3 is 15 residues long. The germline CDR1 and CDR2 sequences are KGHSH and LQKENI. J was trimmed by 5 bases and V by 2 bases; bases with no gene match: 5. CDR3 loop: CASSPDRGTHQPQHF. The CDR3, as DNA: TGTGCCAGCTCACCAGACAGGGGAACCCATCAGCCCCAGCATTTT.

The V and J genes are TRBV7-9 and TRBJ1-4; the D is unclear. From germline, CDR1 is SEHNR and CDR2 FQNEAQ (reference sequence). This CDR3 has 12 residues. Deletions cut 5 bases from V and 5 bases from J, with 6 bases between. The CDR3 is CASSRQNEKLFF. The CDR3 DNA reads TGTGCCAGCAGCCGCCAGAATGAAAAACTGTTTTTT.

The rearrangement uses TRBV5-1 and TRBJ2-3, with D unclear. Germline-derived CDR1 and CDR2 are SGHRS and YFSETQ. Trimming cost V 0 bases and J 2 bases, with 10 bases left between them. The CDR3 consists of 15 residues. DNA of the CDR3: TGCGCCAGCAGCTTGGAAGCGAACCCCACAGATACGCAGTATTTT. Translation gives CASSLEANPTDTQYF.

This chain joins TRBV18 and TRBJ1-4; 9 bases align to TRBD1. Germline values: CDR1 KGHSH, CDR2 LQKENI. The junction had 5 bases not matched to a gene; V was cut back by 4 bases and J by 8 bases. This CDR3 region has 14 residues. The CDR3 DNA reads TGTGCCAGCTCACGGGACAGGGCTCAGGAAAAACTGTTTTTT. This sequence encodes CASSRDRAQEKLFF.

The chain employs TRBV4-3 and TRBJ2-1, with D possibly being TRBD2 (5 bases). V shed 1 base and J shed 3 bases, with 10 bases lying between them. Germline V gene sequence: CDR1 LGHNA, CDR2 YSLEER. The CDR3 runs to 15 residues. The CDR3 reads CASSQVLAGYNEQFF. For the CDR3, the DNA is TGCGCCAGCAGCCAAGTCCTTGCGGGCTACAATGAGCAGTTCTTC.

This clone came up once. V and J are TRBV5-6 and TRBJ1-1; D perhaps matches TRBD1 (6 bases). CDR3 length: 17 amino acids. The germline V gene has CDR1 SGHDT and CDR2 YYEEEE. Trimming stripped 0 bases from V and 1 base from J, with 16 bases between. The CDR3 spells CASSLVGGRPGNTEAFF. The DNA of the CDR3 is TGTGCCAGCAGCTTGGTTGGGGGCAGGCCCGGGAACACTGAAGCTTTCTTT.

The chain couples TRBV6-5 to TRBJ1-5; D may be TRBD1 (5 bases). There are 14 residues in the CDR3. V dropped 2 bases and J dropped 4 bases, with 9 bases sitting between them. Germline V lookup: CDR1 MNHEY, CDR2 SVGAGI. CDR3 in amino acids: CASSYPAGNQPQHF. CDR3 bases: TGTGCCAGCAGTTACCCGGCAGGGAATCAGCCCCAGCATTTT.

This clone was observed a single time. This chain links TRBV25-1 with TRBJ2-5; 7 bases agree with TRBD1. The trim removed 7 bases at V and 5 bases at J, leaving 10 bases unmatched. From germline, CDR1 is MGHDK and CDR2 SYGVNS. The CDR3 spans 14 residues. The CDR3 here is CASTSGTEVETQYF. CDR3 nucleotide sequence: TGTGCCAGCACCTCCGGGACAGAGGTGGAGACCCAGTACTTC.

The chain combines TRBV5-1 with TRBJ2-7; TRBD1 is a possible D gene (5 bases). Germline lookup yields CDR1 SGHRS and CDR2 YFSETQ. Deletions cut 4 bases from V and 2 bases from J, with 13 bases between. This CDR3 comprises 14 residues. In DNA, the CDR3 is TGCGCCAGCAGCCCGACAGACAGAGCCTACGAGCAGTACTTC. Its protein is CASSPTDRAYEQYF. Full variable domain (remainder filled in from reference TRBV5-1 and TRBJ2-7): KAGVTQTPRYLIKTRGQQVTLSCSPISGHRSVSWYQQTPGQGLQFLFEYFSETQRNKGNFPGRFSGRQFSNSRSEMNVSTLELGDSALYLCASSPTDRAYEQYFGPGTRLTVT.

The CDR3 DNA reads TGTGCCAGCTCACCAAGACAGAACTATAATTCACCCCTCCACTTT. Amino acid sequence: CASSPRQNYNSPLHF. V usage is TRBV18 and J usage is TRBJ1-6, with a possible D match to TRBD1 (5 bases). Germline V gene data show CDR1 as KGHSH and CDR2 as LQKENI. Between the trimmed V and J ends, which lost 2 bases and 3 bases, there was a span of 8 bases. This CDR3 contains 15 residues.